A single sample gave rise to the 24 T cell receptor beta chains below, sequenced in a study of molecular identifiers for immune sequencing clone quantification (dated by TCRdb to 2017 to 2018). The library was built by means of PCR. The sequencing machine was an Illumina HiSeq 4000. The public reads were reanalyzed by TCRdb: fastp trimming at Q25, MiXCR alignment, in-frame beta chains only. Duplicate CDR3 protein sequences are folded into a single record with the most common DNA and genes. For this sample there are under 650,000 distinct CDR3 sequences; 20% appear just once. Approximately 0.9% of the sample belongs to the ten largest clones. Input material: naive CD8+ T cells from blood, with Jurkat cell RNA spiked in. The sample's cell subset or site label is to be understood as: FACS-sorted CD8+CD4-CCR7+CD45RA+ naive T cells. The receptors shown here come from a human donor in good health. Some libraries in this study had Jurkat cell RNA spiked in.

Concerning this clonotype itself: A read error may be the cause here, since a much bigger clone is one base away. The rearrangement uses TRBV3-1 and TRBJ2-7; perhaps TRBD2 as D (6 bases). CDR3 size: 15 residues. Germline V gene lookup returns CDR1 LGHDT and CDR2 YNNKEL (reference sequence). V was shortened by 4 bases and J by 0 bases, with 13 bases between the two germline ends. CDR3 in amino acids: CASSPSSGLSYEQYF. The CDR3 DNA reads as TGTGCCAGCAGCCCGAGTAGCGGACTCTCCTACGAGCAGTACTTC.

This clonotype was seen more than once but under ten times. The V gene is TRBV6-5, the J gene TRBJ2-2; D not resolved. Germline values: CDR1 MNHEY, CDR2 SVGAGI. Trimming took 6 bases from V and 4 from J, leaving 18 bases between them. CDR3 length: 16 residues. CDR3 sequence (DNA): TGTGCCAGCAGCCCAATTATCCCGGGCCGCACCGGGGAGCTGTTTTTT. Protein sequence: CASSPIIPGRTGELFF.

This clonotype was observed many times. The rearrangement uses TRBV7-9 and TRBJ1-1, with D unresolved. The CDR3 is 15 residues long. The V and J ends lost 1 base and 3 bases respectively, with 12 bases between them. CDR1 and CDR2 from the germline V gene are SEHNR and FQNEAQ (reference sequence). CDR3 sequence reads: CASSLEWAGHTEAFF. CDR3 coding DNA: TGTGCCAGCAGCTTAGAATGGGCAGGACACACTGAAGCTTTCTTT.

The chain employs TRBV24-1 and TRBJ2-1; possibly TRBD2 for D (6 bases). V was clipped by 11 bases and J by 8 bases, with 18 bases between them. CDR3 length equals 13 residues. Germline lookup yields CDR1 KGHDR and CDR2 SFDVKD. The CDR3, as DNA: TGTGCCAACCGAAGCCGGAGGGAGGATGAGCAGTTCTTC. Amino acids: CANRSRREDEQFF.

This clonotype was picked up a small number of times. This rearrangement joins TRBV12-3 or TRBV12-4 to TRBJ2-5; 8 positions match TRBD1. CDR3 length: 15 residues. The V gene end was trimmed by 6 bases and the J gene end by 5 bases; junction bases not matched to a gene: 11. CDR3 coding DNA: TGTGCCAGCAGCTTCGCCCAGGGGGCCAGCGAGACCCAGTACTTC. Protein: CASSFAQGASETQYF.

This clonotype has a count of ten or more. The chain carries TRBV28 and TRBJ1-1, with 7 positions matching TRBD1. The V gene end was trimmed by 6 bases and the J gene end by 6 bases; junction bases not matched to a gene: 10. Germline CDR1 MDHEN, CDR2 SYDVKM. The CDR3 loop spans 14 amino acids. The CDR3 here is CASSFRQGSSEAFF. The CDR3 nucleotides read TGTGCCAGCAGCTTTAGACAGGGTTCGTCTGAAGCTTTCTTT.

In the case of this clonotype: A read error may explain this, as a much larger clone is one base away. The J gene is TRBJ2-7, the V gene TRBV29-1, with 7 bases aligning to TRBD2. The CDR3 sequence is 14 residues long. With V trimmed by 1 base and J by 5 bases, 8 bases remained unmatched. Germline values: CDR1 SQVTM, CDR2 ANQGSEA. CDR3 nucleotides: TGCAGCGTTGAAGGGAAGGGAGGGGTAAACGAGCAGTACTTC. This encodes CSVEGKGGVNEQYF.

This clonotype has at least ten counts. The chain employs TRBV5-1 and TRBJ2-7; tentative D call: TRBD1 (6 bases). Trimming removed 9 bases at V and 6 bases at J, with 13 bases between. The CDR3 sequence is 11 residues long. Germline-derived CDR1 and CDR2 are SGHRS and YFSETQ. This CDR3 reads CATEIGGEQYF. Written as DNA, the CDR3 is TGCGCCACTGAAATAGGGGGCGAGCAGTACTTC.

This clonotype was seen repeatedly, ten times or more. This chain connects TRBV12-3 or TRBV12-4 to TRBJ2-5; TRBD2 matches 14 bases. Trimming at V came to 3 bases and at J to 4 bases, leaving 13 bases not matched to a gene. The CDR3 extends over 19 amino acids. CDR3 nucleotide sequence: TGTGCCAGCAGTTTTCGGTGGGGACTAGCGGGGGAGGGAGGAGAGACCCAGTACTTC. Translation: CASSFRWGLAGEGGETQYF.

The table lists this clonotype with many counts. The J gene is TRBJ2-3, the V gene TRBV21-1. TRBV21-1 is labeled a pseudogene. The CDR3 is made up of 12 amino acids. The CDR3 region is CASIMYTDTQYF. The CDR3 DNA follows: TGTGCCAGCATTATGTACACAGATACGCAGTATTTT.

This chain connects TRBV7-9 to TRBJ2-3, with a possible D match to TRBD2 (6 bases). The CDR3 totals 18 residues. The V gene's germline CDR1 is SEHNR and CDR2 FQNEAQ (reference sequence). Trimming took 4 bases from V and 3 from J, leaving 23 bases between them. The CDR3 sequence: CASSSTLIADGATDTQYF. The CDR3, as DNA: TGTGCCAGCAGCTCCACTTTAATAGCGGATGGAGCAACAGATACGCAGTATTTT.

The chain links TRBV27 to TRBJ2-5, with 10 bases fitting TRBD1. The CDR3 totals 16 residues. Per the germline V gene, CDR1 is MNHEY and CDR2 is SMNVEV (reference sequence). V was clipped by 2 bases and J by 3 bases; unmatched bases: 6. CDR3 in amino acids: CASSLMGTGVEETQYF. The CDR3 bases are TGTGCCAGCAGTTTAATGGGGACAGGGGTAGAAGAGACCCAGTACTTC.

There are many counts of this clonotype. The V gene is TRBV4-3, the J gene TRBJ1-1; D gene uncertain. CDR1 and CDR2 (germline): LGHNA, YSLEER. The germline V and J ends were trimmed by 0 bases and 0 bases, with 5 bases remaining between them. CDR3 length: 14 amino acids. CDR3 in amino acids: CASSQDLMNTEAFF. CDR3 nucleotide sequence: TGCGCCAGCAGCCAAGATCTTATGAACACTGAAGCTTTCTTT.

A word on this clonotype: A much larger clonotype is one base distant, so this may be a read error. This CDR3 is missing its conserved last phenylalanine or tryptophan, likely due to a read error. The V call is TRBV27, the J call TRBJ1-3; no reliable D call. The CDR3 spans 12 residues. Germline V gene sequence: CDR1 MNHEY, CDR2 SMNVEV (reference sequence). Trimming stripped 5 bases from V and 2 bases from J, with 4 bases between. CDR3 region: CASSDTGNTIYS. The CDR3 DNA sequence: TGTGCCAGCAGTGACACTGGAAACACCATATATTCT.

This clonotype was observed at least ten times. The rearrangement uses TRBV7-9 and TRBJ1-5, with TRBD1 matching 7 bases. Looked up from germline, CDR1 is SEHNR and CDR2 is FQNEAQ (reference sequence). This CDR3 has 15 amino acids. After removal of 5 bases from V and 0 bases from J, the junction contained 4 bases not matched to a gene. DNA for the CDR3: TGTGCCAGCAGCCCCGGGACAGCTAGCAATCAGCCCCAGCATTTT. It translates to CASSPGTASNQPQHF.

This clonotype has at least ten counts. The V and J genes are TRBV19 and TRBJ2-3, with 9 bases matching TRBD1. The J segment lost 3 bases and the V segment lost 9 bases, leaving 10 bases of the junction unmatched. Germline V gene lookup returns CDR1 LNHDA and CDR2 SQIVND (reference sequence). This CDR3 region has 15 residues. The DNA of the CDR3 is TGTGCCAGCGCTACCGGGACAGGGATTACAGATACGCAGTATTTT. This sequence encodes CASATGTGITDTQYF.

The chain has TRBV27 and TRBJ2-7; 8 bases agree with TRBD2. Germline trimming cut 5 bases from V and 2 bases from J; bases unmatched to any gene: 14. The CDR3 spans 17 residues. From germline, CDR1 is MNHEY and CDR2 SMNVEV (reference sequence). CDR3 loop: CASSPTVVSGAAYEQYF. The CDR3 DNA sequence: TGTGCCAGCAGTCCAACCGTCGTTAGCGGGGCCGCCTACGAGCAGTACTTC.

Concerning this clonotype: Likely a read error: the CDR3 ends without its conserved phenylalanine or tryptophan. The chain is built from TRBV7-9 and TRBJ2-7; D possibly corresponds to TRBD2 (5 bases). Germline lookup yields CDR1 SEHNR and CDR2 FQNEAQ (reference sequence). V lost 5 bases, J lost 7 bases, and 9 bases lay in between. There are 11 residues in the CDR3. CDR3 in DNA: TGTGCCAGCAGCCTGACGGGGGAGCAGTACCTC. Protein product: CASSLTGEQYL.

This chain links TRBV6-5 with TRBJ2-7; D may match TRBD1 or TRBD2 (5 bases each). This CDR3 is built from 15 residues. CDR1 MNHEY and CDR2 SVGAGI come from the germline V gene. V was shortened by 2 bases and J by 3 bases, with 14 bases between the two germline ends. CDR3: CASSYEPGTGYEQYF. CDR3 coding DNA: TGTGCCAGCAGTTACGAGCCAGGGACGGGCTACGAGCAGTACTTC.

This clonotype was recorded at least ten times. The rearrangement joins TRBV27 to TRBJ1-6; D is ambiguous. Germline V gives CDR1 MNHEY, CDR2 SMNVEV (reference sequence). The V end was cut by 1 base, the J end by 7 bases, with 11 bases between. The CDR3 runs to 15 residues. The CDR3 sequence is CASSLYALRNSPLHF. The DNA of the CDR3 is TGTGCCAGCAGTTTATATGCCCTGCGGAATTCACCCCTCCACTTT.

This clonotype was picked up many times. The chain employs TRBV6-2 or TRBV6-3 and TRBJ2-5, with a possible D match to TRBD2 (5 bases). The CDR3 loop spans 15 amino acids. Germline V CDR1 and CDR2: MNHEY, SVGEGT. V was pared by 4 bases and J by 2 bases, with 14 bases between. The CDR3 DNA sequence: TGTGCCAGCAGTTCAGAGGGAGTTTATCAAGAGACCCAGTACTTC. This codes for CASSSEGVYQETQYF.

Points on this clonotype: It may be a read error: a sequence one base away is much more abundant. This sequence joins TRBV16 and TRBJ1-3; D is uncertain. The CDR3 has 15 amino acids. Germline CDR1 and CDR2: KGHSY and FQNENV. The CDR3 region is CASSQPQSSGNAIYF. CDR3 bases: TGTGCCAGCAGCCAACCCCAGTCCTCTGGAAACGCCATATATTTT.

This clonotype was picked up many times. V is TRBV7-6 and J is TRBJ1-4, with D perhaps TRBD1 (6 bases). The CDR3 sequence is 13 residues long. Trimming cost V 5 bases and J 8 bases, with 12 bases left between them. Germline CDR1 is SGHVS and CDR2 is FNYEAQ. The CDR3 DNA follows: TGTGCCAGCAGCGCCCTGACAGGAGAAAAACTGTTTTTT. Translated: CASSALTGEKLFF.

There are a few counts of this clonotype. The chain uses TRBV7-9 and TRBJ2-2; D might be TRBD2 (6 bases). V was shortened by 1 base and J by 3 bases, with 18 bases between the two germline ends. Looked up from germline, CDR1 is SEHNR and CDR2 is FQNEAQ (reference sequence). This CDR3 is built from 18 residues. Here the CDR3 reads CASSLVPGVTTYTGELFF. For the CDR3, the DNA is TGTGCCAGCAGCTTAGTCCCGGGAGTCACGACTTACACCGGGGAGCTGTTTTTT.